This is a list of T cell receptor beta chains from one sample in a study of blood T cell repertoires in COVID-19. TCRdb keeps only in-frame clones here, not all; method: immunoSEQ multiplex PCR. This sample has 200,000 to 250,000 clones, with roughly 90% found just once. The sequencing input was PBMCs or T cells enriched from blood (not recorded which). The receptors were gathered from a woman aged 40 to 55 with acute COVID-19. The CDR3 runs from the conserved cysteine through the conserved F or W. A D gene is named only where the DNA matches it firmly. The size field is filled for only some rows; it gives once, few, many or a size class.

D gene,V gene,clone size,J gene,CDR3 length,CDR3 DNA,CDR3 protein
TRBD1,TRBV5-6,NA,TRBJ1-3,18,TGTGCCAGCCGTTCTTCGAGGGACAGGAAAATCTCTGGAAACACCATATATTTT,CASRSSRDRKISGNTIYF
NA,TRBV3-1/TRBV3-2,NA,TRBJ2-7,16,TGTGCCAGCAGCCAAGCCCGACAGGCCCTCTCCTACGAGCAGTACTTC,CASSQARQALSYEQYF
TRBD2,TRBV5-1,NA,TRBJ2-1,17,TGCGCCAGCAGCTCGGGCGGACTAGCGGGGATCTACAATGAGCAGTTCTTC,CASSSGGLAGIYNEQFF
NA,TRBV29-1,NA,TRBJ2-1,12,TGCAGCGTTGATATTCTAGCAGGTGAGCAGTTCTTC,CSVDILAGEQFF
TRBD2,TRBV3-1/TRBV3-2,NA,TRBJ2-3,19,TGTGCCAGCAGCCAATATTATTCTAGCGGGGACCCCACCACAGATACGCAGTATTTT,CASSQYYSSGDPTTDTQYF
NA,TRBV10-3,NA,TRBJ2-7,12,TGTGCCACCTGCCCCGAGGGCTACGAGCAGTACTTC,CATCPEGYEQYF
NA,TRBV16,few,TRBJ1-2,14,TGTGCCAGCAGCCAATACCCCAGGCAGGGGGGCTACACCTTC,CASSQYPRQGGYTF
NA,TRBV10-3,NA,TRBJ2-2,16,TGTGCCATCAGTGAGTCGTTCTCCGGGACTACCGGGGAGCTGTTTTTT,CAISESFSGTTGELFF
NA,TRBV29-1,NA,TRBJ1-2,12,TGCAGCGTTGGCCCGGAGAGGAAGGGCTACACCTTC,CSVGPERKGYTF
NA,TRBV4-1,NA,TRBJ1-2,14,TGCGCCAGCAGCCAAGATCCCAGGGCTGATGGCTACACCTTC,CASSQDPRADGYTF
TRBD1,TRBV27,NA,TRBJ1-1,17,TGTGCCAGCAGCTCTACTTCCAGGGGGCGATCTCGGGATGAAGCTTTCTTT,CASSSTSRGRSRDEAFF
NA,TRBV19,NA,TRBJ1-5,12,TGTGCCAGTAGTATAGGAGATCAGCCCCAGCATTTT,CASSIGDQPQHF
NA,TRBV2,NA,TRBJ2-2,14,TGTGCCAGCCAGAGGACAGATAACACCGGGGAGCTGTTTTTT,CASQRTDNTGELFF
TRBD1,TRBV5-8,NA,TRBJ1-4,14,TGTGCCAGCTCCCAGGGGGGACGTAATGAAAAACTGTTTTTT,CASSQGGRNEKLFF
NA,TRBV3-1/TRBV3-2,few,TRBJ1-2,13,TGTGCCAGCAGCCCCGGACAGAACTATGGCTACACCTTC,CASSPGQNYGYTF
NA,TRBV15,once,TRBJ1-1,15,TGTGCCACCAGCAGAGGATTACAAAAGAACACTGAAGCTTTCTTT,CATSRGLQKNTEAFF
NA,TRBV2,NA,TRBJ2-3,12,TGTGCCAGCAGTGCGCAGGGAGATACGCAGTATTTT,CASSAQGDTQYF
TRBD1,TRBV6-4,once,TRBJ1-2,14,TGTGCCAGCAGCCGGAACAGGGGGGACTATGGCTACACCTTC,CASSRNRGDYGYTF
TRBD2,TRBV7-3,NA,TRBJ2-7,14,TGTGCCAGCAGCTTGGGACTAGGTGCGGACGAGCAGTACTTC,CASSLGLGADEQYF
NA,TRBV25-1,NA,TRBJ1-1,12,TGTGCCAGCAGTGACATGAACACTGAAGCTTTCTTT,CASSDMNTEAFF